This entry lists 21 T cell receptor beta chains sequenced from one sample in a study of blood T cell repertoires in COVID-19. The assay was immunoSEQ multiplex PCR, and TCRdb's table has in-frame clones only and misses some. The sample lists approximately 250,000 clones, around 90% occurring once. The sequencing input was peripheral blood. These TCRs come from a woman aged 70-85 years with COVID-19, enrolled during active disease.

In DNA form, the CDR3 reads TGTGCCTGGAAGGGACAGGGAAGGGATACGCAGTATTTT. This gives the protein CAWKGQGRDTQYF. This chain uses TRBV30 with TRBJ2-3, with 9 bases identical to TRBD1. The CDR3 runs to 13 residues. Germline values: CDR1 GTSNPN, CDR2 SVGIG (reference sequence). Trimming took 4 bases from V and 6 from J; bases not matched to a gene: 5.

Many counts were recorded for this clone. CDR3 sequence (DNA): TGTGCCAGCAGTTATGGGCACACCATATATTTT. Translating it yields CASSYGHTIYF. The rearrangement uses TRBV12-3 or TRBV12-4 and TRBJ1-3, with D uncertain. The V end was cut by 4 bases, the J end by 8 bases, with 6 bases between. This CDR3 has 11 amino acids.

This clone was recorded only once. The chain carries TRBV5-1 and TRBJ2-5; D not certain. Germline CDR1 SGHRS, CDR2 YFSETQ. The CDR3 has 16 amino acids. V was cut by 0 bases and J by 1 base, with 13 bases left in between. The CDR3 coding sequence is TGCGCCAGCAGCTTGGCCTTCGTTGGCGGCCAAGAGACCCAGTACTTC. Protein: CASSLAFVGGQETQYF.

The CDR3 loop reads CATSSLMNTEAFF. The CDR3 DNA reads TGTGCCACCAGCTCACTGATGAACACTGAAGCTTTCTTT. The V gene is TRBV15, the J gene TRBJ1-1; D is undetermined. The CDR3 runs to 13 residues. Germline V CDR1 and CDR2: LNHNV, YYDKDF (reference sequence). The V gene lost 5 bases and the J gene lost 0 bases, with 7 bases spanning the gap.

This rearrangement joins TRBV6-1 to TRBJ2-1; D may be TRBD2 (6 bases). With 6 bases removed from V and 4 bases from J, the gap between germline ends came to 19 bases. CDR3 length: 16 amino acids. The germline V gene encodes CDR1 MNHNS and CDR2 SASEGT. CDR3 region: CASREHGDLPYNEQFF. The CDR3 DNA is TGTGCCAGCAGGGAACACGGGGACTTGCCATACAATGAGCAGTTCTTC.

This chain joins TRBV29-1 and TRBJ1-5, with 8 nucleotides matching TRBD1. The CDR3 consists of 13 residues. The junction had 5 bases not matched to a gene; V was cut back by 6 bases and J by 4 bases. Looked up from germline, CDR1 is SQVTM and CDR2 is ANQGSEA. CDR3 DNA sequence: TGCAGCGTAAAGACAGGGGAAAATCAGCCCCAGCATTTT. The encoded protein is CSVKTGENQPQHF.

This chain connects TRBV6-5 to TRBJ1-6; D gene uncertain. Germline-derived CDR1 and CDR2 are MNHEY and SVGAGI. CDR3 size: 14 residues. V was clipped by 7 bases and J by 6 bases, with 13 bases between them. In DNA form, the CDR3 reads TGTGCCAGCACCGTCTCCCCGGGTAATTCACCCCTCCACTTT. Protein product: CASTVSPGNSPLHF.

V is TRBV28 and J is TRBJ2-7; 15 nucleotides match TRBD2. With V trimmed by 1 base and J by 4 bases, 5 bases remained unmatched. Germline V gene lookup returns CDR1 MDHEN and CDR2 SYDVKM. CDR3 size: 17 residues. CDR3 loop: CASSLSGLAGGPYEQYF. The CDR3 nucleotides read TGTGCCAGCAGTTTATCAGGACTAGCGGGAGGGCCATACGAGCAGTACTTC.

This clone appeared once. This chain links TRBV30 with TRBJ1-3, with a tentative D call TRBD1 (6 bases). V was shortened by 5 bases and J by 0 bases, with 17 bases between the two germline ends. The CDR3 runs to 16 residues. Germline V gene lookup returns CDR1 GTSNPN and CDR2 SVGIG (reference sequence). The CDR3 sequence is CAWHPGHLASGNTIYF. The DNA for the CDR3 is TGTGCCTGGCATCCGGGACACCTTGCCTCTGGAAACACCATATATTTT.

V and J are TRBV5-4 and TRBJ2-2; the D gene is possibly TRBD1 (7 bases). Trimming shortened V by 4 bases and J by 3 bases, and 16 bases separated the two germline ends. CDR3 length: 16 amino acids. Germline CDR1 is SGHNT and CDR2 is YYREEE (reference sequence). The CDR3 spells CASSRSAGGYTGELFF. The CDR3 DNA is TGTGCCAGCAGCAGGTCGGCAGGGGGGTACACCGGGGAGCTGTTTTTT.

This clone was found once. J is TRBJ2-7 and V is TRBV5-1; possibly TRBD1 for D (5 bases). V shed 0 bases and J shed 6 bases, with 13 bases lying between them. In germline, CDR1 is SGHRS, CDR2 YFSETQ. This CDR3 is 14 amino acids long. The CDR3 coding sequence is TGCGCCAGCAGCTTGGACAGGCTCCTCTCCGAGCAGTACTTC. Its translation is CASSLDRLLSEQYF.

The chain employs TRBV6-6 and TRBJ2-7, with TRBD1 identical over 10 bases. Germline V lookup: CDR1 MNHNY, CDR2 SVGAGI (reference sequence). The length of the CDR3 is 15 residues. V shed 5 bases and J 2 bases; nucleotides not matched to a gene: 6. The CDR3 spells CASSGRGQGAYEQYF. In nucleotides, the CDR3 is TGTGCCAGCAGTGGGCGAGGACAGGGGGCCTACGAGCAGTACTTC.

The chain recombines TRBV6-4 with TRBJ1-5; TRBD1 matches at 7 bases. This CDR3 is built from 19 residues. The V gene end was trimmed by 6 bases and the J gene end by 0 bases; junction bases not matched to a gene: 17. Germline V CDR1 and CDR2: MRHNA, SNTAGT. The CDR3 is CASRHGAYTGVGSNQPQHF. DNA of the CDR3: TGTGCCAGCAGGCACGGGGCCTATACAGGGGTGGGTAGCAATCAGCCCCAGCATTTT.

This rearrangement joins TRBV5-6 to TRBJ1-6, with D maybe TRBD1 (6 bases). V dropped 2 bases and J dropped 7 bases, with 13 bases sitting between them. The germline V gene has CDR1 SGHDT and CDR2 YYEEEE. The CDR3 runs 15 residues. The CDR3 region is CASSFMTGPNSPLHF. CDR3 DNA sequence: TGTGCCAGCAGCTTTATGACAGGACCGAATTCACCCCTCCACTTT.

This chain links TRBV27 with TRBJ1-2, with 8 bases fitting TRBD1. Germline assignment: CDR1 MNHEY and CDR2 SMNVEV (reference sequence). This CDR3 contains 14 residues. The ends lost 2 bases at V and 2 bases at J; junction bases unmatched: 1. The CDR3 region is CASSLQGANYGYTF. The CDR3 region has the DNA TGTGCCAGCAGTTTACAGGGGGCGAACTATGGCTACACCTTC.

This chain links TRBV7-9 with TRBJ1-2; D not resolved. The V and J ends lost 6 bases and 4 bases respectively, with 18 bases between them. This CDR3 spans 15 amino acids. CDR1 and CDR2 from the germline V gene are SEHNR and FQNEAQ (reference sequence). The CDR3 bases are TGTGCCAGCAGACATAACGGGGTAGTCGGCTATGGCTACACCTTC. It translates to CASRHNGVVGYGYTF. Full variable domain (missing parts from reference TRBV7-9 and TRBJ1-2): DTGVSQNPRHKITKRGQNVTFRCDPISEHNRLYWYRQTLGQGPEFLTYFQNEAQLEKSRLLSDRFSAERPKGSFSTLEIQRTEQGDSAMYLCASRHNGVVGYGYTFGSGTRLTVV.

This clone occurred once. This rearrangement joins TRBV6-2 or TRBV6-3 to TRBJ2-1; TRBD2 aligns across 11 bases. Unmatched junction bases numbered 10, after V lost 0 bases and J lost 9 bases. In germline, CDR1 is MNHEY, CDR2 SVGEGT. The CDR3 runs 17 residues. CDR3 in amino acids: CASSYSGIAGGFSEQFF. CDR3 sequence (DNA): TGTGCCAGCAGTTACTCAGGGATAGCGGGGGGGTTTAGTGAGCAGTTCTTC.

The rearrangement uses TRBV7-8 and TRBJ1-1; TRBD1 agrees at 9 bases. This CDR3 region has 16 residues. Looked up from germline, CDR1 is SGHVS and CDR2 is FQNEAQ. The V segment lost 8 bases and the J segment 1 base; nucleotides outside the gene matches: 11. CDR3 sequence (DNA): TGTGCCAGCTTATCCCCGACAGGGGGAGCGAACACTGAAGCTTTCTTT. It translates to CASLSPTGGANTEAFF.

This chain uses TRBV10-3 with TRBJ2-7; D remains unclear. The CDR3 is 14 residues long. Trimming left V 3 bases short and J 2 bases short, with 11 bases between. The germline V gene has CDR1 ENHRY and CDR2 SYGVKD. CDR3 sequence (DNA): TGTGCCATCAGTGACCCCAGTAAAACCTACGAGCAGTACTTC. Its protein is CAISDPSKTYEQYF.

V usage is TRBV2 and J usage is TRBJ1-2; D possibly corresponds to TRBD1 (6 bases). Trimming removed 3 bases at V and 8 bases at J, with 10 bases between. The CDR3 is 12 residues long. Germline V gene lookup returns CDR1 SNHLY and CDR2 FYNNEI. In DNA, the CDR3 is TGTGCCAGCAGTGACTGGGGGCGCGGCTACACCTTC. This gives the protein CASSDWGRGYTF. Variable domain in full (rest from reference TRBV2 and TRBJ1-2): EPEVTQTPSHQVTQMGQEVILRCVPISNHLYFYWYRQILGQKVEFLVSFYNNEISEKSEIFDDQFSVERPDGSNFTLKIRSTKLEDSAMYFCASSDWGRGYTFGSGTRLTVV.

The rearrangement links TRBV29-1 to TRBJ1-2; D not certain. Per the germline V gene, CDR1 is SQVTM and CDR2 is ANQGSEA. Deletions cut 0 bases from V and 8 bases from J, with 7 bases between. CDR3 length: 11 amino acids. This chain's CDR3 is CSVEDRWGYTF. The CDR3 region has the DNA TGCAGCGTTGAAGATCGGTGGGGCTACACCTTC. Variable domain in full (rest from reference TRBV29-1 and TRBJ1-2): SAVISQKPSRDICQRGTSLTIQCQVDSQVTMMFWYRQQPGQSLTLIATANQGSEATYESGFVIDKFPISRPNLTFSTLTVSNMSPEDSSIYLCSVEDRWGYTFGSGTRLTVV.